The 9 T cell receptor beta chains below come from one sample, sequenced in a study of cytomegalovirus exposure and HLA in healthy donors. Both 60 Vbeta primers and 13 Jbeta primers went into the PCR. Assay used: immunoSEQ multiplex PCR; TCRdb lists only in-frame clones, some missing. The data contain fewer than 90,000 clones, over 75% of them singletons. Sequenced: PBMCs. The receptors were gathered from a male donor in good health and CMV-seropositive.

The rearrangement joins TRBV5-1 to TRBJ1-1; 7 bases are a match to TRBD1. CDR1 SGHRS and CDR2 YFSETQ come from the germline V gene. The J segment lost 0 bases and the V segment lost 3 bases, leaving 5 bases of the junction unmatched. The CDR3 runs to 15 residues. The CDR3 protein is CASSSQQGLNTEAFF. The CDR3 DNA reads as TGCGCCAGCAGCTCTCAACAGGGGCTGAACACTGAAGCTTTCTTT.

This chain joins TRBV9 and TRBJ2-2, with 9 bases lining up with TRBD2. The junction had 8 bases not matched to a gene; V was cut back by 1 base and J by 7 bases. Per the germline V gene, CDR1 is SGDLS and CDR2 is YYNGEE. The CDR3 consists of 16 residues. CDR3 loop: CASSVISGGVHGELFF. DNA for the CDR3: TGTGCCAGCAGCGTAATTAGCGGGGGAGTACACGGGGAGCTGTTTTTT.

The rearrangement joins TRBV19 to TRBJ1-5, with 10 bases identical to TRBD1. Germline values: CDR1 LNHDA, CDR2 SQIVND (reference sequence). V shed 8 bases and J 4 bases; nucleotides not matched to a gene: 2. The CDR3 contains 13 residues. DNA for the CDR3: TGTGCCAGTGACAGGGGGCGTAATCAGCCCCAGCATTTT. Protein product: CASDRGRNQPQHF.

This chain joins TRBV7-6 and TRBJ2-7; TRBD2 aligns across 14 bases. Looked up from germline, CDR1 is SGHVS and CDR2 is FNYEAQ. The V segment lost 5 bases and the J segment 2 bases; nucleotides outside the gene matches: 8. The length of the CDR3 is 17 residues. As DNA, the CDR3 is TGTGCCAGCAGCGGGACTAGCGGGAGATTCCTCCCCTACGAGCAGTACTTC. It codes for CASSGTSGRFLPYEQYF.

The genes are TRBV5-4 and TRBJ2-5; 12 bases line up with TRBD1. CDR1 and CDR2 from the germline V gene are SGHNT and YYREEE (reference sequence). J lost 2 bases, V lost 4 bases, and 12 bases had no gene match. The CDR3 has 18 residues. The CDR3 nucleotides are TGTGCCAGCAGCGGACCCGGGACAGGGGGCGCCCGGCAAGAGACCCAGTACTTC. Protein sequence: CASSGPGTGGARQETQYF.

The chain joins TRBV2 to TRBJ2-3; tentative D call: TRBD2 (6 bases). The CDR3 runs to 13 residues. Germline CDR1 is SNHLY and CDR2 is FYNNEI. V dropped 7 bases and J dropped 3 bases, with 11 bases sitting between them. The DNA of the CDR3 is TGTGCCAGCACCCCGACTAGGACAGATACGCAGTATTTT. This codes for CASTPTRTDTQYF.

The rearrangement links TRBV6-4 to TRBJ2-1; 8 bases map to TRBD2. The germline gives CDR1 MRHNA, CDR2 SNTAGT. CDR3 length: 15 amino acids. Losses at the gene ends were 3 bases for V and 4 bases for J; bases not matched to a gene: 5. The DNA for the CDR3 is TGTGCCAGCAGTGAGGGACTAGAACCTTACAATGAGCAGTTCTTC. This gives the protein CASSEGLEPYNEQFF.

The chain links TRBV28 to TRBJ1-2; D is possibly TRBD1 (6 bases). This CDR3 has 16 residues. Trimming shortened V by 7 bases and J by 2 bases, and 20 bases separated the two germline ends. Germline V CDR1 and CDR2: MDHEN, SYDVKM. This CDR3 is CASTIQGGGGNYGYTF. The CDR3 DNA follows: TGTGCCAGCACCATCCAAGGTGGGGGGGGCAACTATGGCTACACCTTC.

V and J are TRBV4-1 and TRBJ2-1; D remains ambiguous. Germline assignment: CDR1 MGHRA and CDR2 YSYEKL. This CDR3 has 14 amino acids. Trimming stripped 0 bases from V and 7 bases from J, with 10 bases between. The CDR3 protein is CASSQDSGRNEQFF. Written as DNA, the CDR3 is TGCGCCAGCAGCCAAGATTCGGGTCGTAATGAGCAGTTCTTC.